Listed below are T cell receptor beta chains from one sample, sequenced in a study of PD-L1 blockade in urothelial cancer. Sequenced by immunoSEQ multiplex PCR; TCRdb stores in-frame clones only, minus some. The sample shows 100,000 to 150,000 clones, 65% to 85% of them seen only once. The source material was PBMCs, sampled around atezolizumab (anti-PD-L1) treatment. These receptors were collected from a man aged 45 to 65 with urothelial cancer. Each CDR3 is given with its conserved first and last residue. Fields, in order: clone size, J gene, V gene, D gene, CDR3 DNA, CDR3 protein. A D gene is named only where the DNA matches it firmly. Clone size is stated in some rows and not others, as once, few, many or a class when expanded.

NA,TRBJ2-2,TRBV7-2,TRBD2,TGTGCCAGCAGACTAGCGGGAGGGAAAACCGGGGAGCTGTTTTTT,CASRLAGGKTGELFF
few,TRBJ1-1,TRBV18,NA,TGTGCCAGCTCACCACTCGGGGGGTTGAACACTGAAGCTTTCTTT,CASSPLGGLNTEAFF
NA,TRBJ2-2,TRBV11-3,TRBD1,TGTGCCAGCAGCCAAGGACAGGGAAGGTCCGGGGAGCTGTTTTTT,CASSQGQGRSGELFF
once,TRBJ2-5,TRBV5-1,TRBD2,TGCGCCAGCAGCGGCGGGGCTAGCGGGGGCCAAGAGACCCAGTACTTC,CASSGGASGGQETQYF
NA,TRBJ2-3,TRBV5-1,TRBD2,TGCGCCAGCAGCTTGATGCCTAGCGGCAGCACAGATACGCAGTATTTT,CASSLMPSGSTDTQYF
NA,TRBJ2-1,TRBV5-1,NA,TGCGCCAGCAGCCCATCAGTGAATGAGCAGTTCTTC,CASSPSVNEQFF
NA,TRBJ2-1,TRBV2,NA,TGTGCCAGCAGCGGACAGCGCCTGAGCTCCTACAATGAGCAGTTCTTC,CASSGQRLSSYNEQFF
NA,TRBJ1-5,TRBV2,TRBD1,TGTGCCAGCAGGAAGAGACAGGGAACCACAAATCAGCCCCAGCATTTT,CASRKRQGTTNQPQHF
NA,TRBJ2-6,TRBV4-2,NA,TGTGCCAGCAGCCAAGACGGAGGGGCCGGGGCCAACGTCCTGACTTTC,CASSQDGGAGANVLTF
NA,TRBJ1-2,TRBV28,TRBD1,TGTGCCAGCAGGAGCCCGGGACAGGGTTTTGGCTACACCTTC,CASRSPGQGFGYTF
NA,TRBJ1-2,TRBV27,NA,TGTGCCAGCAGTCCCCGACACAGCACCTATGGCTACACCTTC,CASSPRHSTYGYTF
NA,TRBJ1-5,TRBV18,NA,TGTGCCAGCTCACCCCCAGGGGGCAATCAGCCCCAGCATTTT,CASSPPGGNQPQHF
NA,TRBJ2-7,TRBV18,TRBD1,TGTGCCAGCTCACCAAGGACAGGACCTTCCTACGAGCAGTACTTC,CASSPRTGPSYEQYF
NA,TRBJ1-6,TRBV2,TRBD1,TGTGCCAGCGAATCACAGGGGGTCCGTAATTCACCCCTCCACTTT,CASESQGVRNSPLHF
NA,TRBJ1-4,TRBV18,NA,TGTGCCAGCTCACCCAATCAGGGCGGGGGAAATGAAAAACTGTTTTTT,CASSPNQGGGNEKLFF
NA,TRBJ2-7,TRBV28,NA,TGTGCCAGCAGTTTAGCAGGCGCCATCGGGGTAGAGCAGTACTTC,CASSLAGAIGVEQYF
NA,TRBJ2-3,TRBV7-9,NA,TGTGCCAGCAGCTTAGATTTGCGGTCTAGCACAGATACGCAGTATTTT,CASSLDLRSSTDTQYF